Sequencing of this TCR beta chain was carried out in a study of cytomegalovirus exposure and HLA in healthy donors. In the study overall: Unique TCRs from HLA-typed donors, around 93 million of them, were held in an early data release. Most genotyped donors, 65% to 90% of 398, had Caucasian-associated genetic ancestry. Study outcomes and limitations: What was likely a sequencing artifact was a cluster of highly shared sequence variants.

Note on this clone: Antigen unknown.

The germline V gene encodes CDR1 SEHNR and CDR2 FQNEAQ (reference sequence). With 2 bases removed from V and 8 bases from J, the gap between germline ends came to 16 bases. The CDR3 is 15 amino acids. PCR was performed using 60 Vbeta and 13 Jbeta primers. Some clones are missing from TCRdb's copy, which holds only in-frame ones; the method was immunoSEQ multiplex PCR. The sample yields about 180,000 clones, around three quarters seen once. V is TRBV7-9 and J is TRBJ2-1, with D uncertain. The source material was PBMCs. This sequence was found in a woman in her 40s in good health and CMV-seronegative. The CDR3 loop reads CASSLRTLAVHEQFF. For the CDR3, the DNA is TGTGCCAGCAGCTTACGTACTCTGGCGGTTCATGAGCAGTTCTTC.